A single T cell receptor (beta chain) is shown here with its context. The target antigen is unknown. The entry originates in a study of PD-1 blockade in mismatch repair-deficient tumors. Study in general: Patients had approximately 12 mismatch repair-deficient cancer types, all previously treated and progressing.

Germline V gene sequence: CDR1 SGHAT, CDR2 FQNNGV. The germline V and J ends were trimmed by 3 bases and 1 base, with 4 bases remaining between them. The CDR3 has 13 residues. The assay was immunoSEQ multiplex PCR, and TCRdb's table has in-frame clones only and misses some. The table has around 40,000 clones, about 88% seen once. The study, taken as a whole, reports: After pembrolizumab, tumor-resident clones rose rapidly, then generally contracted before radiologic responses.

This specimen consisted of peripheral blood, obtained approximately 78 weeks after starting pembrolizumab. V usage is TRBV11-2 and J usage is TRBJ1-5; D is unresolved. The sequence derives from an adult with mismatch repair-deficient cancer. CDR3 loop: CASSFGSNQPQHF. The DNA of the CDR3 is TGTGCCAGCAGCTTTGGAAGCAATCAGCCCCAGCATTTT.